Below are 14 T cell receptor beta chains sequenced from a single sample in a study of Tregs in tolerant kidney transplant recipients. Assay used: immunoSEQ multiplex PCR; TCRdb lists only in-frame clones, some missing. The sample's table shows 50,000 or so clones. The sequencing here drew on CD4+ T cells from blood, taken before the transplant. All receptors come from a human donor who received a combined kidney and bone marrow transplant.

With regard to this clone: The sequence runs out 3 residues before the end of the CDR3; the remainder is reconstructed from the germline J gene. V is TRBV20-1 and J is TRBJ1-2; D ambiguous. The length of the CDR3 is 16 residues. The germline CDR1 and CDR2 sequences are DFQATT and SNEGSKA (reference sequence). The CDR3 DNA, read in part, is TGCAGTGCTAGTGCATTAAGGAGTGCTAGAACTAGGGGC. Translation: CSASALRSARTRG. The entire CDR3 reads CSASALRSARTRGYTF.

The sequenced part of the CDR3 DNA is TGTGCCAGCAGCCCGACTACCATACCAGATACG. Protein product: CASSPTTIPDT. The CDR3 as a whole reads CASSPTTIPDTQYF. The chain couples TRBV7-8 to TRBJ2-3; TRBD2 is a possible D gene (5 bases). Read coverage stops 3 residues before the CDR3 terminus; the germline J gene supplies the remainder. Looked up from germline, CDR1 is SGHVS and CDR2 is FQNEAQ. This CDR3 is built from 14 residues. The germline V and J ends were trimmed by 5 bases and 4 bases, with 13 bases remaining between them. The full variable domain, in which reference TRBV7-8 and TRBJ2-3 provide the parts outside the CDR3, is GAGVSQSPRYKVAKRGQDVALRCDPISGHVSLFWYQQALGQGPEFLTYFQNEAQLDKSGLPSDRFFAERPEGSVSTLKIQRTQQEDSAVYLCASSPTTIPDTQYFGPGTRLTVL.

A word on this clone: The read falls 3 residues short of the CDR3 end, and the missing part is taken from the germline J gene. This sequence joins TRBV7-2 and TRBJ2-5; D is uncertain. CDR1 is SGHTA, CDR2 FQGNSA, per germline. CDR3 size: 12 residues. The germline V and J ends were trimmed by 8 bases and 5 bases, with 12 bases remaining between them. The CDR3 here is CASSSIRETQYF. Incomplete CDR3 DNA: TGTGCCAGCTCTAGTATACGGGAGACC.

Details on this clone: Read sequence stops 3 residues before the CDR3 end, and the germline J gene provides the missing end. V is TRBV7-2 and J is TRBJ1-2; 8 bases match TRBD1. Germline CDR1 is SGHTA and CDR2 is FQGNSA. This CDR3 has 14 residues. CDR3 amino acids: CASSPPPGGAGYTF. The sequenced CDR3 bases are TGTGCCAGCAGCCCTCCTCCAGGGGGCGCCGGC.

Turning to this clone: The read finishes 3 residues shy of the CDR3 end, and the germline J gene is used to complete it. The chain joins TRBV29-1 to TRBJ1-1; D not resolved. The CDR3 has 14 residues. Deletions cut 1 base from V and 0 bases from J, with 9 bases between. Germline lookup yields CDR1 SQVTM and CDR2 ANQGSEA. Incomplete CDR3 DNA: TGCAGCGTTGAAGTCTCCGGGTTGAACACTGAA. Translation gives CSVEVSGLNTE. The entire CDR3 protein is CSVEVSGLNTEAFF. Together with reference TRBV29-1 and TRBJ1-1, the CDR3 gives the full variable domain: SAVISQKPSRDICQRGTSLTIQCQVDSQVTMMFWYRQQPGQSLTLIATANQGSEATYESGFVIDKFPISRPNLTFSTLTVSNMSPEDSSIYLCSVEVSGLNTEAFFGQGTRLTVV.

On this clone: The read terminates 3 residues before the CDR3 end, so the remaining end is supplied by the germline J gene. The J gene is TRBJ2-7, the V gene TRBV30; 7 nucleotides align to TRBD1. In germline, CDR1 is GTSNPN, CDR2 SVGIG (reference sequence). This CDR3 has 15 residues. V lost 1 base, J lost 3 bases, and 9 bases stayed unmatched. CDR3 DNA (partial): TGTGCCTGGAGTGGGCGACAGGGTCGGGGCTACGAG. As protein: CAWSGRQGRGYE. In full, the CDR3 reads CAWSGRQGRGYEQYF. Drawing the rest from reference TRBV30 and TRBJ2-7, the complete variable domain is SQTIHQWPATLVQPVGSPLSLECTVEGTSNPNLYWYRQAAGRGLQLLFYSVGIGQISSEVPQNLSASRPQDRQFILSSKKLLLSDSGFYLCAWSGRQGRGYEQYFGPGTRLTVT.

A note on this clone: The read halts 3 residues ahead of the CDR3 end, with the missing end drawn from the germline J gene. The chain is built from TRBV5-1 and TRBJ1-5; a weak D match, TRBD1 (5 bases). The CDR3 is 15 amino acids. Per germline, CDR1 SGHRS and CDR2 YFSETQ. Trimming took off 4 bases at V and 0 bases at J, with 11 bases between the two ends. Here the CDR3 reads CASSLEGSSNQPQHF. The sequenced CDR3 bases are TGCGCCAGCAGCCTGGAGGGGTCTAGCAATCAGCCC.

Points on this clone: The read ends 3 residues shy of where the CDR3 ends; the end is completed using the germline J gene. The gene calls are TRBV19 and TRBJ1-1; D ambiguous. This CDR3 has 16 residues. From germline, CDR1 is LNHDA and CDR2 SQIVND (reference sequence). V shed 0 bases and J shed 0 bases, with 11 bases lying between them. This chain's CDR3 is CASSIEYSRMNTEAFF. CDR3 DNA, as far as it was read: TGTGCCAGTAGTATAGAGTACAGTAGGATGAACACTGAA.

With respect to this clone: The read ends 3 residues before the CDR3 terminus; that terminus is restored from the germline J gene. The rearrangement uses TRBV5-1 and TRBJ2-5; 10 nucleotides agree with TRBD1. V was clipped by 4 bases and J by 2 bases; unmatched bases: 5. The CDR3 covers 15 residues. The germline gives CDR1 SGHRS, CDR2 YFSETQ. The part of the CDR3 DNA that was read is TGCGCCAGCAGCCCCGGGACAGGGGTACAAGAGACC. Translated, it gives CASSPGTGVQET. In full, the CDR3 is CASSPGTGVQETQYF.

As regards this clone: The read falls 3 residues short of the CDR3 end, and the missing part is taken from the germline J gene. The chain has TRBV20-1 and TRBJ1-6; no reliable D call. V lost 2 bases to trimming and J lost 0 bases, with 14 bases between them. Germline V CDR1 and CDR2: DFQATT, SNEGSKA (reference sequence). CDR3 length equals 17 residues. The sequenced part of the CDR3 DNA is TGCAGTGCTAGATTGATGGGCGGGAGCTCCTATAATTCACCC. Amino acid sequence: CSARLMGGSSYNSP. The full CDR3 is CSARLMGGSSYNSPLHF.

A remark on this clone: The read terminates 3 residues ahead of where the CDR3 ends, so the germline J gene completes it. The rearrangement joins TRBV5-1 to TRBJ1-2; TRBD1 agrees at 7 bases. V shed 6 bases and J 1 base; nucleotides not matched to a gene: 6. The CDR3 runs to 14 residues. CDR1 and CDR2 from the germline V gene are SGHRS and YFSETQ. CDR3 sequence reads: CASTRDSGNYGYTF. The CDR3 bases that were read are TGCGCCAGCACCCGGGACAGCGGTAACTATGGC. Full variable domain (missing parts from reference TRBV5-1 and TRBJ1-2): KAGVTQTPRYLIKTRGQQVTLSCSPISGHRSVSWYQQTPGQGLQFLFEYFSETQRNKGNFPGRFSGRQFSNSRSEMNVSTLELGDSALYLCASTRDSGNYGYTFGSGTRLTVV.

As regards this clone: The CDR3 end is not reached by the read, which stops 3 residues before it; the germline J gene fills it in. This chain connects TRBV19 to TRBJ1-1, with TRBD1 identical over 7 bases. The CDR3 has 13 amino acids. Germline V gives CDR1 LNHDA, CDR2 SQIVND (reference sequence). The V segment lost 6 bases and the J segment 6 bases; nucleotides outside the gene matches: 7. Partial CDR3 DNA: TGTGCCAGTAGGGGACAGCTAGCCGCTGAA. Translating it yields CASRGQLAAE. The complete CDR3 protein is CASRGQLAAEAFF. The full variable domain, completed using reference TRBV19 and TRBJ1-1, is DGGITQSPKYLFRKEGQNVTLSCEQNLNHDAMYWYRQDPGQGLRLIYYSQIVNDFQKGDIAEGYSVSREKKESFPLTVTSAQKNPTAFYLCASRGQLAAEAFFGQGTRLTVV.

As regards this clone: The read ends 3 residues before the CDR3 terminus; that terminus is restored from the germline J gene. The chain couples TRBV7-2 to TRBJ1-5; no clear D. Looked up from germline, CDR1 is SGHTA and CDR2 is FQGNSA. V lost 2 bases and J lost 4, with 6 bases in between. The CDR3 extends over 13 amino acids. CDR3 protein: CASSLTRNQPQHF. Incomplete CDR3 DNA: TGTGCCAGCAGCTTAACCAGAAATCAGCCC.

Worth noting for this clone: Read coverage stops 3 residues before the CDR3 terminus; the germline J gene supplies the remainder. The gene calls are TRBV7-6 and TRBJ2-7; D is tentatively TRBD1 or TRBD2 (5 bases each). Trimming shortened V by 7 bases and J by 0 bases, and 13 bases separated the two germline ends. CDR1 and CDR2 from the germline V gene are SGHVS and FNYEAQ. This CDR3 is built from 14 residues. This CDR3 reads CASNARGSSYEQYF. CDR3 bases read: TGTGCCAGCAATGCGAGGGGTAGCTCCTACGAG.